A single sample gave rise to the 29 T cell receptor beta chains below, sequenced in a study of Ad26.COV2.S vaccination and SARS-CoV-2 variants. Treatment defined: around 19 received Ad26.COV2.S at low or high dose, single or two shots; roughly five received placebo; per-sample allocation not given. Samples came from day 63 after the first vaccine or placebo injection. The method was immunoSEQ multiplex PCR; TCRdb's version includes in-frame clones alone and lacks a portion of them. The sample carries 400,000 to 500,000 clones, 85% to 90% recorded once. The sequencing used peripheral blood, collected in a trial of Ad26.COV2.S vaccine versus placebo. These receptors were taken from a person aged 18-60 years who received the Ad26.COV2.S COVID-19 vaccine or a placebo.

The chain carries TRBV5-1 and TRBJ1-6, with TRBD1 matching over 7 bases. Germline CDR1 is SGHRS and CDR2 is YFSETQ. This CDR3 has 14 residues. J was trimmed by 8 bases and V by 3 bases; bases with no gene match: 5. DNA for the CDR3: TGCGCCAGCAGCTCCGGGACAGTCGATTCACCCCTCCACTTT. This translates into CASSSGTVDSPLHF.

The V call is TRBV5-4, the J call TRBJ2-7; D possibly corresponds to TRBD2 (6 bases). Germline V gene data show CDR1 as SGHNT and CDR2 as YYREEE (reference sequence). Trimming cost V 3 bases and J 5 bases, with 21 bases left between them. CDR3 size: 16 residues. The CDR3 spells CASSSPGVGLLDEQYV. As DNA, the CDR3 is TGTGCCAGCAGCTCCCCGGGGGTGGGGCTCTTGGACGAGCAGTACGTC.

The chain has TRBV28 and TRBJ2-7; TRBD1 agrees at 8 bases. This CDR3 has 17 amino acids. From germline, CDR1 is MDHEN and CDR2 SYDVKM. The V gene end was trimmed by 4 bases and the J gene end by 0 bases; junction bases not matched to a gene: 11. This CDR3 reads CASSWPLGQGASYEQYF. The CDR3 DNA sequence: TGTGCCAGCAGTTGGCCCCTTGGGCAGGGGGCCTCCTACGAGCAGTACTTC. The whole variable domain, filled in from reference TRBV28 and TRBJ2-7, reads DVKVTQSSRYLVKRTGEKVFLECVQDMDHENMFWYRQDPGLGLRLIYFSYDVKMKEKGDIPEGYSVSREKKERFSLILESASTNQTSMYLCASSWPLGQGASYEQYFGPGTRLTVT.

This sequence joins TRBV29-1 and TRBJ1-4, with D maybe TRBD1 (6 bases). The germline V and J ends were trimmed by 6 bases and 10 bases, with 21 bases remaining between them. Germline V gene sequence: CDR1 SQVTM, CDR2 ANQGSEA. The CDR3 is 14 residues long. The CDR3 DNA is TGCAGCGTCGAACAGGGTTCGGGCGATGTAAAACTGTTTTTT. This gives the protein CSVEQGSGDVKLFF. Together with reference TRBV29-1 and TRBJ1-4, the CDR3 gives the full variable domain: SAVISQKPSRDICQRGTSLTIQCQVDSQVTMMFWYRQQPGQSLTLIATANQGSEATYESGFVIDKFPISRPNLTFSTLTVSNMSPEDSSIYLCSVEQGSGDVKLFFGSGTQLSVL.

In its sample, this clone was seen once. The chain is built from TRBV7-6 and TRBJ1-4; 10 bases agree with TRBD1. Trimming at V came to 4 bases and at J to 7 bases, leaving 9 bases not matched to a gene. This CDR3 comprises 16 residues. Germline V gives CDR1 SGHVS, CDR2 FNYEAQ. The chain's CDR3 is CASSSSFGQGGEKLFF. CDR3 bases: TGTGCCAGCAGCTCCTCTTTCGGACAGGGGGGTGAAAAACTGTTTTTT.

This chain links TRBV5-1 with TRBJ2-7; 12 bases are shared with TRBD1. The CDR3 has 16 amino acids. V shed 1 base and J 5 bases; nucleotides not matched to a gene: 7. The V gene's germline CDR1 is SGHRS and CDR2 YFSETQ. The CDR3 region has the DNA TGCGCCAGCAGCTTGCCCCAGGGACAGGGGGCTCACGAGCAGTACTTC. This encodes CASSLPQGQGAHEQYF.

About this clone itself: Other DNA sequences from this sample encode an identical CDR3 as well. This chain links TRBV13 with TRBJ1-5; D is unresolved. Germline values: CDR1 PRHDT, CDR2 FYEKMQ (reference sequence). V was shortened by 5 bases and J by 7 bases, with 9 bases between the two germline ends. The CDR3 contains 12 residues. The CDR3 spells CASSLRGQPQHF. In DNA form, the CDR3 reads TGTGCCAGCAGCCTCCGAGGCCAGCCCCAGCATTTT.

In its sample, this clone was seen a few times. V gene TRBV6-1 combines with J gene TRBJ1-5; D call uncertain. Germline CDR1 MNHNS, CDR2 SASEGT. The V end was cut by 1 base, the J end by 4 bases, with 11 bases between. This CDR3 spans 15 amino acids. The CDR3 bases are TGTGCCAGCAGTGAAGTCGGACGGATAAATCAGCCCCAGCATTTT. Amino acids: CASSEVGRINQPQHF.

The V gene is TRBV9, the J gene TRBJ2-3, with D tentatively TRBD1 or TRBD2 (6 bases each). Germline V CDR1 and CDR2: SGDLS, YYNGEE. The germline V and J ends were trimmed by 2 bases and 10 bases, with 20 bases remaining between them. This CDR3 has 15 residues. The CDR3: CASSVGGGTPLAQYF. CDR3 in DNA: TGTGCCAGCAGCGTGGGAGGCGGGACACCACTCGCGCAGTATTTT.

V and J are TRBV10-3 and TRBJ2-2; a possible D gene is TRBD1 (5 bases). The ends were cut back, 10 bases at V and 6 bases at J, with 18 bases in the middle. Germline-derived CDR1 and CDR2 are ENHRY and SYGVKD. The CDR3 covers 14 residues. The CDR3, as DNA: TGTGCCACCAAAGGGGCAGCGCTCGCCGGGGAGCTGTTTTTT. This translates into CATKGAALAGELFF.

This chain uses TRBV7-9 with TRBJ2-1, with D perhaps assigned TRBD1 or TRBD2 (5 bases each). The CDR3 length is 14 residues. The V end lost 1 base, the J end lost 6 bases, and 10 bases lay between the germline ends. Germline assignment: CDR1 SEHNR and CDR2 FQNEAQ (reference sequence). In nucleotides, the CDR3 is TGTGCCAGCAGCTTAGTGGGGGATTTCAATGAGCAGTTCTTC. This gives the protein CASSLVGDFNEQFF.

The rearrangement uses TRBV23-1 and TRBJ2-1; TRBD1 or TRBD2 may be the D gene (5 bases each). TRBV23-1 is an ORF, with its function uncertain. The CDR3 extends over 15 amino acids. Trimming pared 0 bases from V and 10 bases from J, leaving 16 bases between. The CDR3 is CASSQSPGAPMEQFF. The DNA for the CDR3 is TGCGCCAGCAGTCAATCGCCCGGGGCCCCCATGGAGCAGTTCTTC.

The chain couples TRBV28 to TRBJ2-3, with TRBD2 matching over 8 bases. CDR1 is MDHEN and CDR2 is SYDVKM in the germline V gene. V lost 7 bases, J lost 0 bases, and 9 bases stayed unmatched. The CDR3 sequence is 16 residues long. In DNA, the CDR3 is TGTGCCAGCACCAATGGGCCGGGGGGGAGCACAGATACGCAGTATTTT. Translated: CASTNGPGGSTDTQYF.

V and J are TRBV5-4 and TRBJ2-1; 13 bases agree with TRBD2. This CDR3 region has 19 residues. Trimming took 2 bases from V and 0 from J; bases not matched to a gene: 8. Germline loops: CDR1 SGHNT, CDR2 YYREEE (reference sequence). In DNA form, the CDR3 reads TGTGCCAGCAGCTTTTCAGGACTAGCGGGAGCCATCTCCTACAATGAGCAGTTCTTC. Translation gives CASSFSGLAGAISYNEQFF. The full variable domain, completed using reference TRBV5-4 and TRBJ2-1, is ETGVTQSPTHLIKTRGQQVTLRCSSQSGHNTVSWYQQALGQGPQFIFQYYREEENGRGNFPPRFSGLQFPNYSSELNVNALELDDSALYLCASSFSGLAGAISYNEQFFGPGTRLTVL.

In this sample, this clone turned up once. The rearrangement links TRBV11-3 to TRBJ1-2, with D hard to call. CDR3 length equals 13 residues. Germline lookup yields CDR1 SGHNT and CDR2 YENEEA. V lost 5 bases, J lost 7 bases, and 14 bases lay in between. In DNA form, the CDR3 reads TGTGCCAGCAGCGTGACTGACCGGGGTGGCTACACCTTC. Translated: CASSVTDRGGYTF.

J is TRBJ1-5 and V is TRBV12-3 or TRBV12-4, with D unclear. The CDR3 contains 13 residues. Trimming removed 5 bases at V and 6 bases at J, with 11 bases between. DNA for the CDR3: TGTGCCAGCAGTCCTTCCTACTCTCAGCCCCAGCATTTT. As protein: CASSPSYSQPQHF.

V is TRBV6-5 and J is TRBJ1-1; D is perhaps TRBD1 (6 bases). V was cut by 6 bases and J by 8 bases, with 13 bases left in between. This CDR3 spans 12 amino acids. In germline, CDR1 is MNHEY, CDR2 SVGAGI. The CDR3 nucleotides read TGTGCCAGCAGGACGGACAGCCCAGAAGCTTTCTTT. It specifies CASRTDSPEAFF.

The chain uses TRBV7-7 and TRBJ2-2, with 15 bases that match TRBD2. This CDR3 has 18 amino acids. The junction had 7 bases not matched to a gene; V was cut back by 5 bases and J by 3 bases. From germline, CDR1 is SSHAT and CDR2 FNYEAQ (reference sequence). The CDR3 region has the DNA TGTGCCAGCAGCCCAGGACTAGCGGGGGGGCCACACACCGGGGAGCTGTTTTTT. Its translation: CASSPGLAGGPHTGELFF.

As DNA, the CDR3 is TGTGCCAGCAGCCAAGGTATTAGCGGGTCCAATGAGCAGTTCTTC. This translates into CASSQGISGSNEQFF. The chain recombines TRBV4-2 with TRBJ2-1; 7 bases are shared with TRBD2. Germline assignment: CDR1 LGHNA and CDR2 YNFKEQ. The V and J ends lost 1 base and 6 bases, in that order; junction bases with no gene match: 6. This CDR3 is built from 15 residues.

The CDR3 DNA reads TGTGCCAGTAGCCTCTTTGGAACTAATGAAAAACTGTTTTTT. Translated: CASSLFGTNEKLFF. This chain joins TRBV19 and TRBJ1-4, with D hard to call. The CDR3 has 14 residues. V was pared by 6 bases and J by 1 base, with 9 bases between. CDR1 is LNHDA, CDR2 SQIVND, per germline (reference sequence).

This chain links TRBV21-1 with TRBJ1-3; whether TRBD1, the table's D call, matches the DNA was not checked. TRBV21-1 is shown as a pseudogene. The CDR3 sequence is 15 residues long. The CDR3 DNA reads as TGTGCCAGCAGAAGACAGTCAAGCTCTGGAAACACCATATATTTT. Translated: CASRRQSSSGNTIYF.

This clone was found a few times. The chain has TRBV2 and TRBJ1-6; D perhaps matches TRBD1 (6 bases). The CDR3 runs 13 residues. Per germline, CDR1 SNHLY and CDR2 FYNNEI. V was pared by 4 bases and J by 14 bases, with 15 bases between. The CDR3 reads CASSVERQATLHF. The CDR3 DNA reads TGTGCCAGCAGTGTCGAACGACAGGCGACCCTCCACTTT.

The chain joins TRBV12-3 or TRBV12-4 to TRBJ2-5; 8 nucleotides agree with TRBD2. With 7 bases clipped from V and 5 bases from J, the junction kept 6 bases outside the gene matches. The CDR3 length is 13 residues. CDR3 sequence: CASKLAGGETQYF. The CDR3 DNA is TGTGCCAGCAAGCTGGCGGGGGGCGAGACCCAGTACTTC.

V and J are TRBV7-3 and TRBJ2-3; possibly TRBD1 for D (6 bases). Trimming pared 1 base from V and 6 bases from J, leaving 11 bases between. This CDR3 has 14 residues. The germline V gene encodes CDR1 SGHTA and CDR2 FQGTGA. The CDR3 DNA reads as TGTGCCAGCAGCTTAAGGGGTCAGGGGGATACGCAGTATTTT. This encodes CASSLRGQGDTQYF.

The chain links TRBV28 to TRBJ2-3; 7 nucleotides line up with TRBD2. Germline CDR1 is MDHEN and CDR2 is SYDVKM. The CDR3 loop spans 15 amino acids. With V trimmed by 6 bases and J by 3 bases, 9 bases remained unmatched. The CDR3 DNA sequence: TGTGCCAGCAGCTCCCACCCAGCGGGGACAGATACGCAGTATTTT. Protein sequence: CASSSHPAGTDTQYF.

This chain joins TRBV11-2 and TRBJ2-1; D is ambiguous. CDR1 SGHAT and CDR2 FQNNGV come from the germline V gene. V was shortened by 2 bases and J by 0 bases, with 8 bases between the two germline ends. The CDR3 contains 15 residues. The CDR3 protein is CASSLRSRSYNEQFF. The CDR3 nucleotides are TGTGCCAGCAGCTTACGCAGCCGCTCCTACAATGAGCAGTTCTTC.

V and J are TRBV19 and TRBJ1-2; D uncertain. With 6 bases removed from V and 4 bases from J, the gap between germline ends came to 12 bases. The CDR3 is 13 amino acids. Germline V CDR1 and CDR2: LNHDA, SQIVND (reference sequence). CDR3 residues: CASRLLISYGYTF. The CDR3 DNA is TGTGCCAGTAGGTTGCTGATCTCCTATGGCTACACCTTC.

This chain connects TRBV3-1 (or the pseudogene TRBV3-2) to TRBJ1-1, with 9 bases that match TRBD1. The CDR3 is made up of 17 amino acids. Trimming at V came to 0 bases and at J to 6 bases, leaving 11 bases not matched to a gene. Germline V lookup: CDR1 LGHDT, CDR2 YNNKEL (reference sequence). The CDR3 nucleotides read TGTGCCAGCAGCCAAGATTATTGGGGACAGGGAGATGCTGAAGCTTTCTTT. Translation: CASSQDYWGQGDAEAFF.

The chain carries TRBV5-8 and TRBJ2-7, with unresolved D. CDR1 SGHTS and CDR2 YDEGEE come from the germline V gene. V gave up 0 bases and J gave up 3 bases, with 7 bases separating them. This CDR3 contains 13 residues. The CDR3 region is CASSLATVYEQYF. CDR3 nucleotide sequence: TGTGCCAGCAGCTTGGCTACGGTCTACGAGCAGTACTTC.